This T cell receptor (beta chain) was sequenced in a study of shared clonotypes between healthy human individuals. Study-level results: Compared with memory subsets, naive subsets generally had larger estimated richness.

Methods used by the authors: Junction-only immunoSEQ sequences carried no quality scores, so filtering differed. Data came from immunoSEQ multiplex PCR; TCRdb stores just in-frame clones and leaves some out. For V, J and clone size, that table is used; D and trimming come from the DNA. The data show 2 million to 2.5 million clones, over 90% seen once. Every contributor of samples was a Caucasian grown-up residing in Nashville, Tennessee. CDR3 length equals 15 residues. Germline loops: CDR1 MNHNY, CDR2 SVGAGI (reference sequence). Unmatched junction bases numbered 5, after V lost 5 bases and J lost 1 base. On this clone itself: Its antigen remains unidentified.

Material for sequencing was naive CD4+ T cells from PBMCs. Subset here: CD45RA+ positively selected. This chain connects TRBV6-6 to TRBJ1-1, with 9 bases matching TRBD1. The sequence derives from a young man in good health. Some clones in this sample may be carry-over from other donors' samples. CDR3 region: CASSPPTGGNTEAFF. For the CDR3, the DNA is TGTGCCAGCAGTCCCCCGACAGGGGGGAACACTGAAGCTTTCTTT.